The clone carrying this TCR beta chain came up a few times. Its antigen is unknown. This record belongs to a study of beta chain features in type 1 diabetes. Expressed TCRB transcripts got sequenced, as all isolated RNA was reverse transcribed. This table comes from immunoSEQ multiplex PCR, and its TCRdb copy is limited to in-frame clones, with some not included. This sample yields 120,000 or so clones, of which 16% are seen a single time; 2% to 2.5% belongs to the top ten. Study results and limitations: For patients, the naive, central memory and Treg TCRB repertoires appeared more alike than for healthy donors. Patients with type 1 diabetes showed fewer VDJ junction insertions and more deletions. Possibly, sequencing cDNA over-represented cells that had high TCR expression levels. Moderate yet significant TCRB CDR3 shortening was seen in Type 1 diabetes patients in all four CD4+ subsets.

V lost 6 bases, J lost 8 bases, and 5 bases stayed unmatched. Germline V gene lookup returns CDR1 LNHDA and CDR2 SQIVND (reference sequence). The CDR3 contains 14 residues. Cell sorting via CD45RO/CCR7/CD25/CD127/CD95/CD27 was performed to obtain CD4+ naive, central memory, regulatory and stem cell-like memory cells. The chain links TRBV19 to TRBJ2-1, with 12 bases lining up with TRBD2. The sequence derives from a man aged 25-40 years with type 1 diabetes. The source material was central memory CD4+ T cells from blood. In nucleotides, the CDR3 is TGTGCCAGTAGGGCTAGCGGGGGGGTATATGAGCAGTTCTTC. It yields the protein CASRASGGVYEQFF.